This passage covers 17 T cell receptor beta chains from one sample sequenced in a study of control samples from healthy donors and cancer patients. Produced via immunoSEQ multiplex PCR; TCRdb's table is partial and in-frame only. The sample carries around 110,000 clones, around 89% recorded once. The sequenced sample consisted of blood. Receptors originate from a woman aged 65 to 85 in good health.

This clone was seen just once. This chain joins TRBV18 and TRBJ1-1, with 7 bases fitting TRBD1. The CDR3 has 15 amino acids. From germline, CDR1 is KGHSH and CDR2 LQKENI. The junction had 11 bases not matched to a gene; V was cut back by 4 bases and J by 6 bases. The CDR3 DNA reads TGTGCCAGCTCACTGGAGACCCGGGACAGAGCTGAAGCTTTCTTT. Translating gives CASSLETRDRAEAFF.

The V gene is TRBV7-2, the J gene TRBJ1-2, with TRBD1 as a possible D gene (5 bases). With 2 bases removed from V and 10 bases from J, the gap between germline ends came to 23 bases. CDR3 length: 16 residues. Germline CDR1 reads SGHTA; CDR2 reads FQGNSA. CDR3: CASSLHTNPYGGDYTF. In DNA form, the CDR3 reads TGTGCCAGCAGCTTACATACTAACCCGTACGGGGGAGACTACACCTTC.

This clone was detected only a few times. The V call is TRBV7-8, the J call TRBJ1-4, with 8 bases aligning to TRBD1. Trimming took 2 bases from V and 7 from J; bases not matched to a gene: 9. This CDR3 is 16 amino acids long. The germline V gene has CDR1 SGHVS and CDR2 FQNEAQ. The CDR3 DNA sequence: TGTGCCAGCAGCTTAACGGACAGGGCCCTGAGTGAAAAACTGTTTTTT. This gives the protein CASSLTDRALSEKLFF.

V and J are TRBV6-6 and TRBJ2-7; 7 nucleotides line up with TRBD1. CDR3 size: 14 residues. V was pared by 5 bases and J by 1 base, with 5 bases of the junction left unmatched. Germline V gene data show CDR1 as MNHNY and CDR2 as SVGAGI (reference sequence). Here the CDR3 reads CASSGRDRSYEQYF. Here the CDR3 DNA reads TGTGCCAGCAGTGGCCGGGACAGATCCTACGAGCAGTACTTC.

J is TRBJ2-7 and V is TRBV2, with unresolved D. Germline CDR1 is SNHLY and CDR2 is FYNNEI. The CDR3 has 11 residues. The V and J ends lost 8 bases and 1 base respectively, with 6 bases between them. The CDR3 reads CASHGSYEQYF. As DNA, the CDR3 is TGTGCCAGCCATGGTTCCTACGAGCAGTACTTC.

The V and J genes are TRBV27 and TRBJ1-2; 7 bases are shared with TRBD1. The CDR3 sequence is 17 residues long. V shed 0 bases and J 2 bases; nucleotides not matched to a gene: 9. The germline CDR1 and CDR2 sequences are MNHEY and SMNVEV (reference sequence). Written as DNA, the CDR3 is TGTGCCAGCAGTTTATCGAGGACAGGCCTTCTCAACTATGGCTACACCTTC. Encoded protein: CASSLSRTGLLNYGYTF.

The chain combines TRBV15 with TRBJ2-5; the match to TRBD2 covers 12 bases. The germline V gene has CDR1 LNHNV and CDR2 YYDKDF (reference sequence). V was pared by 3 bases and J by 4 bases, with 15 bases of the junction left unmatched. The CDR3 length is 19 residues. As DNA, the CDR3 is TGTGCCACCAGCAGTACGACTAGCGGGGGCCGAACTCCCAGAGAGACCCAGTACTTC. Encoded protein: CATSSTTSGGRTPRETQYF.

CDR3 DNA sequence: TGTGCCAGCAGTTACAGGGCCAACTATGGCTACACCTTC. Translation: CASSYRANYGYTF. V and J are TRBV27 and TRBJ1-2; possibly TRBD1 for D (6 bases). Germline values: CDR1 MNHEY, CDR2 SMNVEV (reference sequence). The CDR3 has 13 amino acids. V was pared by 4 bases and J by 2 bases, with 8 bases between.

V and J are TRBV7-9 and TRBJ2-3, with a tentative D call TRBD2 (6 bases). Germline CDR1 and CDR2: SEHNR and FQNEAQ (reference sequence). This CDR3 is built from 14 residues. V was trimmed by 6 bases and J by 1 base, leaving 11 bases between them. CDR3 DNA: TGTGCCAGCAGGGAGGGAGGCGGCACAGATACGCAGTATTTT. Protein: CASREGGGTDTQYF. The full variable domain, completed using reference TRBV7-9 and TRBJ2-3, is DTGVSQNPRHKITKRGQNVTFRCDPISEHNRLYWYRQTLGQGPEFLTYFQNEAQLEKSRLLSDRFSAERPKGSFSTLEIQRTEQGDSAMYLCASREGGGTDTQYFGPGTRLTVL.

The rearrangement links TRBV2 to TRBJ2-5; 11 bases line up with TRBD2. This CDR3 has 15 amino acids. Trimming removed 3 bases from V and 5 bases from J; junction bases left unmatched: 5. Germline CDR1 and CDR2: SNHLY and FYNNEI. Here the CDR3 DNA reads TGTGCCAGCAGTGACCTAGCGGGGGGCGGGGAGACCCAGTACTTC. Residues: CASSDLAGGGETQYF.

J is TRBJ1-6 and V is TRBV19; TRBD1 matches 12 bases. Losses at the gene ends were 10 bases for V and 11 bases for J; bases not matched to a gene: 6. This CDR3 comprises 13 residues. CDR1 and CDR2 (germline): LNHDA, SQIVND (reference sequence). The CDR3 bases are TGTGCCACCGCGGGACAGGGGGCGACACCCCTCCACTTT. Encoded protein: CATAGQGATPLHF.

V usage is TRBV7-9 and J usage is TRBJ1-1; unclear D gene. The CDR3 runs 15 residues. Trimming took 6 bases from V and 0 from J, leaving 14 bases between them. Germline CDR1 and CDR2: SEHNR and FQNEAQ (reference sequence). The CDR3 sequence is CASRRPELLNTEAFF. CDR3 bases: TGTGCCAGCAGACGTCCTGAACTTCTGAACACTGAAGCTTTCTTT.

The rearrangement joins TRBV5-8 to TRBJ2-7; no reliable D call. Germline CDR1 SGHTS, CDR2 YDEGEE. The germline V and J ends were trimmed by 1 base and 0 bases, with 11 bases remaining between them. The CDR3 runs to 15 residues. The CDR3 reads CASSLRHTSSYEQYF. The DNA of the CDR3 is TGTGCCAGCAGCTTGAGACACACAAGCTCCTACGAGCAGTACTTC.

This sequence joins TRBV10-3 and TRBJ1-2, with 7 bases matching TRBD1. The germline V gene has CDR1 ENHRY and CDR2 SYGVKD. The CDR3 length is 15 residues. V lost 5 bases to trimming and J lost 3 bases; unmatched junction nucleotides: 9. CDR3 amino acids: CAISQQGRIDYGYTF. In nucleotides, the CDR3 is TGTGCCATCAGTCAACAGGGGCGGATTGACTATGGCTACACCTTC.

J is TRBJ1-2 and V is TRBV12-3 or TRBV12-4; D gene unclear. V gave up 3 bases and J gave up 7 bases, with 9 bases separating them. This CDR3 region has 12 residues. CDR3 amino acids: CASSFGEGGYTF. In DNA, the CDR3 is TGTGCCAGCAGTTTTGGGGAGGGTGGCTACACCTTC.

This clone was observed a handful of times. The rearrangement joins TRBV6-5 to TRBJ2-7; 15 nucleotides agree with TRBD2. This CDR3 is 14 amino acids long. V was pared by 7 bases and J by 11 bases, with 9 bases of the junction left unmatched. Germline V gene lookup returns CDR1 MNHEY and CDR2 SVGAGI. Written as DNA, the CDR3 is TGTGCCAGCAAAATCGGACTAGCGGGGGGGCGGAAGTACTTC. As protein: CASKIGLAGGRKYF.

V is TRBV7-3 and J is TRBJ2-6; D is ambiguous. V gave up 3 bases and J gave up 0 bases, with 6 bases separating them. The CDR3 extends over 15 amino acids. Germline V CDR1 and CDR2: SGHTA, FQGTGA. CDR3 sequence (DNA): TGTGCCAGCAGCTTGGGCAACTCTGGGGCCAACGTCCTGACTTTC. Its translation: CASSLGNSGANVLTF.